Below, one T cell receptor beta chain is given with its context. This specimen comes from a study of identical twins' blood T cells. TCRdb used MiXCR to reprocess the 5' RACE reads, holding one entry per CDR3 protein. Of hundreds of thousands of distinct CDR3 sequences listed, roughly 31% are singletons. Germline loops: CDR1 SGHAT, CDR2 FQNNGV. The CDR3 sequence is 14 residues long. Trimming cost V 5 bases and J 5 bases, with 15 bases left between them. Reared together, all three twin pairs probably met the same infectious agents and vaccines. The V gene is TRBV11-2, the J gene TRBJ1-2, with a weak D call TRBD1 (6 bases). This receptor was taken from a woman between 18 and 50 years old in good health. What was sequenced was PBMCs. CDR3 DNA: TGTGCCAGCAGCCGGCGACAGGCTGGGTATGGCTACACCTTC. Encoded protein: CASSRRQAGYGYTF.